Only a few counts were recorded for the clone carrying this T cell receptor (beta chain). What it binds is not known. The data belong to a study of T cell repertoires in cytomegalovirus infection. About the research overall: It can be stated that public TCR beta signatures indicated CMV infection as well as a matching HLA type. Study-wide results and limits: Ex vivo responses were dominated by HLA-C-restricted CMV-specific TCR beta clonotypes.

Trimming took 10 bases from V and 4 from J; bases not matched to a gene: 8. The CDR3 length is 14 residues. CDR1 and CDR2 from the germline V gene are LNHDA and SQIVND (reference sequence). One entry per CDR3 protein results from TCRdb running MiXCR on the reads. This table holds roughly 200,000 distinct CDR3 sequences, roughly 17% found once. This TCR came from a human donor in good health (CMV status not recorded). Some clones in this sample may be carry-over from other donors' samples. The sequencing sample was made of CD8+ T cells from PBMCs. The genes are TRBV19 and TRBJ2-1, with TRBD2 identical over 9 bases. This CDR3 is CAISLAGVYNEQFF. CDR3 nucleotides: TGTGCCATTTCCTTAGCGGGAGTGTACAATGAGCAGTTCTTC.